This entry lists 10 T cell receptor beta chains sequenced from one sample in a study of CD8 T cells in ankylosing spondylitis. TCRdb re-called the 5' RACE reads through MiXCR, storing one row per CDR3 protein. The table records roughly 440,000 distinct CDR3 sequences, roughly a sixth of them present only once. These TCRs are of unknown antigen specificity. Findings of the study overall: What appeared characteristic of ankylosing spondylitis blood was a TCR beta motif of several highly homologous variants.

Sample: blood, either unsorted or a sorted T cell fraction (not recorded which). Receptor source: a male donor with ankylosing spondylitis.

The genes are TRBV5-1 and TRBJ2-2; D may be TRBD1 (6 bases). The V gene lost 0 bases and the J gene lost 6 bases, with 15 bases spanning the gap. The V gene's germline CDR1 is SGHRS and CDR2 YFSETQ. The CDR3 runs 16 residues. This CDR3 reads CASSLGGPRGAGELFF. Written as DNA, the CDR3 is TGCGCCAGCAGCTTGGGCGGCCCCAGGGGAGCCGGGGAGCTGTTTTTT.

V is TRBV27 and J is TRBJ2-5, with D possibly matching TRBD1 (5 bases). CDR1 and CDR2 from the germline V gene are MNHEY and SMNVEV (reference sequence). V dropped 5 bases and J dropped 6 bases, with 16 bases sitting between them. This CDR3 is built from 14 residues. Here the CDR3 reads CASSRGLERKTQYF. In DNA form, the CDR3 reads TGTGCCAGCAGTAGGGGTCTCGAACGGAAGACCCAGTACTTC.

V usage is TRBV12-3 or TRBV12-4 and J usage is TRBJ2-7; the match to TRBD2 covers 10 bases. CDR3 length equals 19 residues. The V and J ends lost 1 base and 0 bases, in that order; junction bases with no gene match: 12. CDR3 sequence: CASSLVYRGLALSSYEQYF. For the CDR3, the DNA is TGTGCCAGCAGTTTAGTTTACAGGGGACTAGCGTTGAGCTCCTACGAGCAGTACTTC.

V and J are TRBV12-3 or TRBV12-4 and TRBJ2-3; D remains unclear. CDR3 size: 14 residues. V shed 2 bases and J shed 4 bases, with 10 bases lying between them. The CDR3 DNA sequence: TGTGCCAGCAGTTTAAACGGGCCTGCAGATACGCAGTATTTT. Translated: CASSLNGPADTQYF.

This clonotype was counted a single time. The chain couples TRBV11-1 to TRBJ2-1; 11 bases fit TRBD1. The germline gives CDR1 SGHAT, CDR2 FQDESV (reference sequence). This CDR3 is 15 amino acids long. V gave up 4 bases and J gave up 7 bases; unmatched junction bases: 6. The CDR3 loop reads CASSYGQGARNEQFF. Here the CDR3 DNA reads TGTGCCAGCAGCTACGGACAGGGGGCGCGAAATGAGCAGTTCTTC.

The table lists this clonotype with a few counts. The rearrangement joins TRBV28 to TRBJ2-5; 8 bases align to TRBD1. Losses at the gene ends were 5 bases for V and 9 bases for J; bases not matched to a gene: 14. This CDR3 spans 15 amino acids. Germline values: CDR1 MDHEN, CDR2 SYDVKM. The CDR3 is CASSTGQGPIGAQYF. The CDR3 DNA reads as TGTGCCAGCAGTACAGGACAGGGCCCGATTGGGGCCCAGTACTTC.

This clonotype was observed at least ten times. This sequence joins TRBV18 and TRBJ2-5; D remains ambiguous. This CDR3 comprises 13 residues. Trimming left V 2 bases short and J 2 bases short, with 6 bases between. Germline values: CDR1 KGHSH, CDR2 LQKENI. The CDR3 coding sequence is TGTGCCAGCTCACCATCCAGTCAAGAGACCCAGTACTTC. Protein product: CASSPSSQETQYF.

This clonotype was counted a few times. V is TRBV28 and J is TRBJ2-7; 11 bases agree with TRBD1. With 8 bases clipped from V and 3 bases from J, the junction kept 3 bases outside the gene matches. Germline-derived CDR1 and CDR2 are MDHEN and SYDVKM. This CDR3 is built from 13 residues. CDR3 amino acids: CASGQGAVYEQYF. DNA of the CDR3: TGTGCCAGCGGACAGGGGGCTGTCTACGAGCAGTACTTC. Using reference TRBV28 and TRBJ2-7 for the parts outside the CDR3, the full variable domain is DVKVTQSSRYLVKRTGEKVFLECVQDMDHENMFWYRQDPGLGLRLIYFSYDVKMKEKGDIPEGYSVSREKKERFSLILESASTNQTSMYLCASGQGAVYEQYFGPGTRLTVT.

J is TRBJ1-3 and V is TRBV20-1; D remains unclear. This CDR3 spans 13 amino acids. With 5 bases removed from V and 3 bases from J, the gap between germline ends came to 11 bases. In germline, CDR1 is DFQATT, CDR2 SNEGSKA (reference sequence). For the CDR3, the DNA is TGCAGTGCTCCCCGCGGGCTTGGAAACACCATATATTTT. Protein product: CSAPRGLGNTIYF.

This clonotype was recorded at least ten times. The chain carries TRBV7-9 and TRBJ1-1; D unresolved. Per germline, CDR1 SEHNR and CDR2 FQNEAQ (reference sequence). V lost 5 bases and J lost 2, with 15 bases in between. The CDR3 extends over 15 amino acids. CDR3 amino acids: CASSPGRWENTEAFF. CDR3 DNA sequence: TGTGCCAGCAGCCCCGGGCGGTGGGAAAACACTGAAGCTTTCTTT.